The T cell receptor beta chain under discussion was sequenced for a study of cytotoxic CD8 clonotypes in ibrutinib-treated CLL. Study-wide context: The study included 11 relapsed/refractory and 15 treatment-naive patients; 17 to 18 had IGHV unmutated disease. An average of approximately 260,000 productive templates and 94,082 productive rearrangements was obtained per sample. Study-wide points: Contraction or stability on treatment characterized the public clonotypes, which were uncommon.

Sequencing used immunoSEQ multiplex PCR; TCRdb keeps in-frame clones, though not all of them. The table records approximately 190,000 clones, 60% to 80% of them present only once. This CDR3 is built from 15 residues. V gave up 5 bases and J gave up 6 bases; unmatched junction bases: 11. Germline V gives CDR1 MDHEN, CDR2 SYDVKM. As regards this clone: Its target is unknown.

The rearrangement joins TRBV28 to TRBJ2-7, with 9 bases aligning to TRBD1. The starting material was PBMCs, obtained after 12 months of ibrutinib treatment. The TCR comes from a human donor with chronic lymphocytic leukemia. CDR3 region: CASSAPGTGSGEQYF. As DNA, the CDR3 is TGTGCCAGCAGTGCGCCCGGGACAGGGAGTGGCGAGCAGTACTTC. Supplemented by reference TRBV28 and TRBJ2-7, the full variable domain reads DVKVTQSSRYLVKRTGEKVFLECVQDMDHENMFWYRQDPGLGLRLIYFSYDVKMKEKGDIPEGYSVSREKKERFSLILESASTNQTSMYLCASSAPGTGSGEQYFGPGTRLTVT.